This T cell receptor beta chain was identified during a study of cytomegalovirus exposure and HLA in healthy donors. General study results and limits: According to the study, 150 to 200 TCR beta chains were cytomegalovirus-associated.

It was with 60 Vbeta and 13 Jbeta primers that the PCR ran. Repertoires were generated with immunoSEQ multiplex PCR, while TCRdb's copy carries only in-frame clones and drops some. Seen here are fewer than 200,000 clones, around 77% observed once, and the top ten hold 2% to 2.5%. This clone was picked up a small number of times. The target antigen is unknown. This CDR3 is built from 17 residues. The germline V and J ends were trimmed by 0 bases and 0 bases, with 9 bases remaining between them. Germline V lookup: CDR1 LNHNV, CDR2 YYDKDF (reference sequence). The origin of this receptor is a man aged 60 to 69 in good health and CMV-seronegative. The sample comprised PBMCs. The V and J genes are TRBV15 and TRBJ2-6; no reliable D call. The CDR3 region is CATSRDTSSSGANVLTF. The CDR3 bases are TGTGCCACCAGCAGAGATACCTCCAGCTCTGGGGCCAACGTCCTGACTTTC.